A selection of T cell receptor beta chains follows, all from one sample in a study of breast tumors, draining lymph nodes, adjacent tissues. TCRdb reprocessed the multiplex PCR reads via MiXCR and lists one record per CDR3 protein. This sample has 180,000 or so distinct CDR3 sequences, with approximately 33% found just once. Sample: axillary lymph node tissue. The receptors originated from a female donor with breast cancer. Some clones in this sample may be carry-over from other donors' samples. Both conserved end residues are part of each CDR3. Each record gives: clone size, J gene, V gene, CDR3 length, D gene, CDR3 protein, CDR3 DNA. D genes are given only for firm matches. The listing skips clone size in some rows; elsewhere it reads once, few, many or a size class.

>.|TRBJ2-7|TRBV20-1|13|TRBD2
CSAPSSGRLEQYF
TGCAGTGCTCCCTCTAGCGGGAGACTCGAGCAGTACTTC
>.|TRBJ1-3|TRBV7-5|16|.
CISVPQSDQTGNTIYF
.
>few|TRBJ2-3|TRBV7-3|18|.
CASSPRGVGDSLTDTQYF
TGTGCCAGCAGCCCGAGGGGCGTAGGGGATTCCCTAACAGATACGCAGTATTTT
>many|TRBJ1-4|TRBV6-1|16|.
CASSELYGPTNEKLFF
TGTGCCAGCAGTGAACTTTACGGACCAACTAATGAAAAACTGTTTTTT
>once|TRBJ2-2|TRBV29-1|12|.
CSPDLVGGELFF
TGCAGCCCCGATTTAGTGGGCGGGGAGCTGTTTTTT
>many|TRBJ2-2|TRBV5-6|17|.
CASSSLDRHANTGELFF
TGTGCCAGCAGCTCCTTAGACAGGCACGCGAACACCGGGGAGCTGTTTTTT
>once|TRBJ2-3|TRBV20-1|14|.
CSARLGSIDNEQYF
TGCAGTGCTAGACTGGGGAGCATCGACAATGAGCAGTATTTT
>.|TRBJ1-2|TRBV7-9|14|TRBD1
CASSWGGGNYGYTF
TGTGCCAGCAGCTGGGGAGGGGGCAACTATGGCTACACCTTC
>many|TRBJ2-7|TRBV11-3|14|TRBD2
CASSSGGSGGEQYF
TGTGCCAGCAGCTCCGGAGGTAGCGGGGGCGAGCAGTACTTC
>many|TRBJ1-4|TRBV5-8|14|.
CASRVVGVNEKLFF
TGTGCCAGCAGGGTCGTGGGGGTTAATGAAAAACTGTTTTTT
>many|TRBJ2-2|TRBV2|13|.
CASSRLKTGELFF
TGTGCCAGCTCCAGACTGAAAACCGGGGAGCTGTTTTTT
>many|TRBJ2-5|TRBV5-1|14|.
CASSFTAGWETQYF
TGCGCCAGCAGCTTCACCGCAGGCTGGGAGACCCAGTACTTC
>many|TRBJ2-7|TRBV7-9|14|.
CASSLVGRGGEQYF
TGTGCCAGCAGCTTAGTCGGCAGGGGCGGGGAGCAGTACTTC
>.|TRBJ1-5|TRBV15|16|.
CATSTNGRGNNQPQHF
TGTGCCACCAGTACCAACGGGAGGGGAAACAATCAGCCCCAGCATTTT
>few|TRBJ1-1|TRBV4-1|18|TRBD1
CASSQTSRDRGRRTEAFF
TGCGCCAGCAGCCAAACGTCTAGGGACAGGGGGCGCCGCACTGAAGCTTTCTTT
>many|TRBJ2-2|TRBV6-5|13|.
CASSPLGAGELFF
TGTGCCAGCAGTCCTCTTGGGGCCGGGGAGCTGTTTTTT
>many|TRBJ2-7|TRBV6-1|15|TRBD2
CASSPLAGGTYEQYF
TGTGCCAGCAGTCCTCTAGCGGGAGGTACCTACGAGCAGTACTTC
>many|TRBJ1-2|TRBV5-6|11|.
CASSFYDGYTF
TGTGCCAGCAGCTTTTATGATGGCTACACCTTC